This T cell receptor (beta chain) was observed in a study of T cell responses to AZD1222 COVID-19 vaccine (dated by TCRdb to the early 2020s). Some background on the complete study: A total of approximately 240 trial participants underwent TCR sequencing, of whom roughly 210 had received two doses of AZD1222 and around 26 had received two doses of the MenACWY control vaccine. Trial participants were enrolled by age into subgroups of 18-55, 56-69 and 70-plus years, and around 150, 29 and 61 TCR-sequenced participants, respectively, were included in these subgroups.

The CDR3 regions of human TCRbeta chains were subjected to immunosequencing. The authors' analysis ran thus. Repertoire TCRs were matched against a reference library of SARS-CoV-2-specific TCRs generated with the MIRA antigen-specificity platform. Breadth was defined as the fraction of unique TCRs that were SARS-CoV-2-associated. Depth was defined as the fraction of total T cells that were SARS-CoV-2-associated. Each spike-specific TCR was assigned to its reactive spike region and to a CD4 or CD8 class using the MIRA data. Log10-transformed breadth and depth values were compared by one-way ANOVA with Sidak's multiple comparisons tests. Entries here come from immuneACCESS through TCRdb and include only in-frame sequences with V and J called. Some clones fail to appear in such tables; in the studies checked, an unresolved V gene covers under half of the shortfall, and the cause of the remainder is unknown. V, J and clone size were drawn from that table, and D and trimming were deduced from the DNA. The sample records 160,000 or so clones, roughly 94% of which are singletons. Together, the top ten hold about 4.6% of the sample.

Details on this clone: Its antigen has not been determined. No clone much larger than this one lies a single base away; base qualities are absent.

The CDR3 starts with the cysteine, ends with the phenylalanine, and has 12 residues. Just CDR3 DNA is preserved here, 36 bases in frame from base 1. Taken from the germline V gene, the CDR1 and CDR2 loops are MNHEY and SVGAGI. V is pared back by 4 bases and J by 7 bases, with 10 bases lying between the germline termini. The label giving this sample's time point can be read as: about 28 days (+/-7) after the second vaccine dose. Because spike-specific TCR depth and breadth did not differ between the two schedules, AZD1222 recipients who got a second dose at roughly 4 weeks were pooled with those who got a second dose at roughly 12 weeks. Vaccinee samples were obtained from the UK trials COV001 and COV002, which included a single-blind randomized controlled phase 2/3 trial of AZD1222 (ChAdOx1 nCoV-19) in healthy adults. For TCRbeta chain sequencing, PBMC samples from trial participants were taken at day 0 and at day 28 after the second dose.

Results the study describes overall, beyond this receptor: Conclusions about previously exposed vaccinees are limited, since just five or six AZD1222 recipients were seropositive for SARS-CoV-2 at baseline. Because no day 14 peak-response samples were available, the repertoires could be characterized only after the peak T cell response. Spike-specific TCR breadth and depth rose significantly after two AZD1222 doses compared with day 0 and with MenACWY recipients. The 56-69-year group was small, and its depth increase did not reach significance, likely because of low power. Participants were mostly white British and included more females than males, and it was suggested by the authors that clonal diversity may have been underestimated. The whole spike protein was spanned by vaccine-associated CD4 TCRs, and dominant responses were seen in regions 160-218 and 743-854. Nearly half of unique spike-specific TCRs reportedly recognized epitopes outside regions mutated in the B.1.351 and B.1.1.7 variants.

Here the sequenced sample was peripheral blood, taken 28 days after the second AZD1222 dose. This sequence originates from an adult who received the AZD1222 COVID-19 vaccine. The receptor chain draws on TRBV6-5 and TRBJ1-2; the D gene lacks a confident call. The CDR3 has the sequence CASSSLVSGYTF. The sequence in DNA is TGTGCCAGCAGTTCCCTGGTCTCTGGCTACACCTTC.